This record covers a single T cell receptor (beta chain). What it binds is not known. Amplification used 60 Vbeta primers and 13 Jbeta primers. The assay was immunoSEQ multiplex PCR, and TCRdb's table has in-frame clones only and misses some. The sample holds around 140,000 clones. This record comes from a study of cytomegalovirus exposure and HLA in healthy donors. Study-wide findings and caveats: HLA restriction was apparent for most CMV-associated TCR beta chains in a later analysis. Some V segments, including TRBV6-2 and TRBV6-3, were excluded as indistinguishable.

Losses at the gene ends were 0 bases for V and 6 bases for J; bases not matched to a gene: 4. The germline V gene encodes CDR1 MNHNY and CDR2 SVGAGI (reference sequence). The CDR3 loop spans 14 amino acids. Sequenced material: PBMCs. This receptor was taken from a man between 18 and 29 years old in good health and CMV-seronegative. The chain joins TRBV6-6 to TRBJ1-1, with 7 bases aligning to TRBD1. As DNA, the CDR3 is TGTGCCAGCAGTTACTCTACAGGGGCAGCTGAAGCTTTCTTT. This gives the protein CASSYSTGAAEAFF.